Presented here are 11 T cell receptor beta chains from one specimen sequenced in a study of blood T cell repertoires in COVID-19. TCRdb keeps only in-frame clones here, not all; method: immunoSEQ multiplex PCR. The sample contains some 190,000 clones, 88% of which appear only once. The sample taken for sequencing was peripheral blood. These receptors came from a man between 18 and 29 years old with active or convalescent COVID-19.

The chain uses TRBV6-5 and TRBJ2-5; D is unresolved. The CDR3 is 13 residues long. Germline CDR1 MNHEY, CDR2 SVGAGI. V lost 6 bases to trimming and J lost 5 bases, with 13 bases between them. The CDR3 coding sequence is TGTGCCAGCAGAGATCAAAACGGGGAGACCCAGTACTTC. Amino acids: CASRDQNGETQYF.

The V and J genes are TRBV12-3 or TRBV12-4 and TRBJ2-7; no definite D call. The V and J ends lost 2 bases and 4 bases respectively, with 9 bases between them. This CDR3 contains 13 residues. The CDR3 coding sequence is TGTGCCAGCAGTTTAAAACACACATACGAGCAGTACTTC. It translates to CASSLKHTYEQYF.

This chain uses TRBV19 with TRBJ2-2; a weak D match, TRBD1 (5 bases). CDR1 LNHDA and CDR2 SQIVND come from the germline V gene (reference sequence). V was clipped by 8 bases and J by 4 bases, with 5 bases between them. The CDR3 runs 11 residues. The CDR3 DNA reads TGTGCCAGTCAGGGCACCGGGGAGCTGTTTTTT. Translating it yields CASQGTGELFF. Full variable domain (outside the CDR3, taken from reference TRBV19 and TRBJ2-2): DGGITQSPKYLFRKEGQNVTLSCEQNLNHDAMYWYRQDPGQGLRLIYYSQIVNDFQKGDIAEGYSVSREKKESFPLTVTSAQKNPTAFYLCASQGTGELFFGEGSRLTVL.

There are a few counts of this clone. The chain has TRBV5-4 and TRBJ2-7; 12 nucleotides match TRBD2. This CDR3 comprises 16 residues. V lost 3 bases, J lost 3 bases, and 7 bases stayed unmatched. The germline V gene encodes CDR1 SGHNT and CDR2 YYREEE (reference sequence). The DNA of the CDR3 is TGTGCCAGCAGCTCGGGACTAGCGGGTGACGTCTACGAGCAGTACTTC. This sequence encodes CASSSGLAGDVYEQYF.

This chain links TRBV6-1 with TRBJ2-7, with D tentatively TRBD2 (5 bases). Trimming shortened V by 2 bases and J by 3 bases, and 11 bases separated the two germline ends. This CDR3 comprises 14 residues. Germline V lookup: CDR1 MNHNS, CDR2 SASEGT. The CDR3 DNA follows: TGTGCCAGCAGTGAAATCCGGGGTGACTACGAGCAGTACTTC. This codes for CASSEIRGDYEQYF.

The table lists this clone with a few counts. The V gene is TRBV29-1, the J gene TRBJ2-1; TRBD1 matches 11 bases. The V gene end was trimmed by 6 bases and the J gene end by 9 bases; junction bases not matched to a gene: 10. CDR3 length equals 14 residues. Germline CDR1 is SQVTM and CDR2 is ANQGSEA. CDR3 nucleotide sequence: TGCAGCGTAGAGCCGGGACAGGGGGTGGGTGAGCAGTTCTTC. The encoded protein is CSVEPGQGVGEQFF.

The chain recombines TRBV7-2 with TRBJ2-7; 9 positions match TRBD2. The germline CDR1 and CDR2 sequences are SGHTA and FQGNSA. After removal of 1 base from V and 2 bases from J, the junction contained 3 bases not matched to a gene. The CDR3 runs 15 residues. DNA of the CDR3: TGTGCCAGCAGCTTAGGGACTAGCGCCCCCTACGAGCAGTACTTC. Its translation: CASSLGTSAPYEQYF. The entire variable domain, with the rest obtained from reference TRBV7-2 and TRBJ2-7, is as follows: GAGVSQSPSNKVTEKGKDVELRCDPISGHTALYWYRQSLGQGLEFLIYFQGNSAPDKSGLPSDRFSAERTGGSVSTLTIQRTQQEDSAVYLCASSLGTSAPYEQYFGPGTRLTVT.

The chain is built from TRBV19 and TRBJ2-5; D is unclear. The CDR3 is 15 amino acids. CDR1 and CDR2 from the germline V gene are LNHDA and SQIVND (reference sequence). Deletions cut 3 bases from V and 2 bases from J, with 13 bases between. CDR3 nucleotides: TGTGCCAGTAGTATCGGCGGAGCCTCACAAGAGACCCAGTACTTC. This translates into CASSIGGASQETQYF.

The chain has TRBV5-4 and TRBJ2-5; the match to TRBD2 covers 8 bases. There are 14 residues in the CDR3. In germline, CDR1 is SGHNT, CDR2 YYREEE (reference sequence). V was pared by 1 base and J by 4 bases, with 3 bases of the junction left unmatched. CDR3 amino acids: CASSLISGRETQYF. The CDR3 nucleotides are TGTGCCAGCAGCTTGATAAGCGGGAGAGAGACCCAGTACTTC. Full variable domain (outside the CDR3, taken from reference TRBV5-4 and TRBJ2-5): ETGVTQSPTHLIKTRGQQVTLRCSSQSGHNTVSWYQQALGQGPQFIFQYYREEENGRGNFPPRFSGLQFPNYSSELNVNALELDDSALYLCASSLISGRETQYFGPGTRLLVL.

This chain joins TRBV5-1 and TRBJ2-7; the match to TRBD1 covers 7 bases. The V gene's germline CDR1 is SGHRS and CDR2 YFSETQ. V dropped 4 bases and J dropped 3; count of bases not matched to a gene: 7. The CDR3 is 14 residues long. CDR3 bases: TGCGCCAGCAGCGGTACAGGGGAAGGCTACGAGCAGTACTTC. This sequence encodes CASSGTGEGYEQYF.

The chain uses TRBV19 and TRBJ2-3; 8 bases align to TRBD1. J lost 2 bases, V lost 2 bases, and 3 bases had no gene match. This CDR3 spans 15 amino acids. CDR1 LNHDA and CDR2 SQIVND come from the germline V gene (reference sequence). The CDR3 DNA sequence: TGTGCCAGTAGTATACAGGACAGGGCCACAGATACGCAGTATTTT. Translating it yields CASSIQDRATDTQYF. Combining the CDR3 with reference TRBV19 and TRBJ2-3 gives the whole variable domain DGGITQSPKYLFRKEGQNVTLSCEQNLNHDAMYWYRQDPGQGLRLIYYSQIVNDFQKGDIAEGYSVSREKKESFPLTVTSAQKNPTAFYLCASSIQDRATDTQYFGPGTRLTVL.